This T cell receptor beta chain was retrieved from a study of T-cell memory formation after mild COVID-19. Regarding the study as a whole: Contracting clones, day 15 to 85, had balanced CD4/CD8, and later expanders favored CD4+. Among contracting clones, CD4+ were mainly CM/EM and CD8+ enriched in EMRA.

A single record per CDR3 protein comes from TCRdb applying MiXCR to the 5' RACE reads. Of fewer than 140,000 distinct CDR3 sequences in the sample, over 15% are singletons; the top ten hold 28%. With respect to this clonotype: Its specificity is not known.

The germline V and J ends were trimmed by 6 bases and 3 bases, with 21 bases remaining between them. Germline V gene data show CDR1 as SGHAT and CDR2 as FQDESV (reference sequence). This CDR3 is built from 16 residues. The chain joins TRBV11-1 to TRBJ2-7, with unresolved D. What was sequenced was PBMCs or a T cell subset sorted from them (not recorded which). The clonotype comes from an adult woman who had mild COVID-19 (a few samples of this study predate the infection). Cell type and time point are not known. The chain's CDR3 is CASSWVGSQTDYEQYF. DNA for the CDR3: TGTGCCAGCAGTTGGGTTGGGTCCCAAACCGACTACGAGCAGTACTTC.